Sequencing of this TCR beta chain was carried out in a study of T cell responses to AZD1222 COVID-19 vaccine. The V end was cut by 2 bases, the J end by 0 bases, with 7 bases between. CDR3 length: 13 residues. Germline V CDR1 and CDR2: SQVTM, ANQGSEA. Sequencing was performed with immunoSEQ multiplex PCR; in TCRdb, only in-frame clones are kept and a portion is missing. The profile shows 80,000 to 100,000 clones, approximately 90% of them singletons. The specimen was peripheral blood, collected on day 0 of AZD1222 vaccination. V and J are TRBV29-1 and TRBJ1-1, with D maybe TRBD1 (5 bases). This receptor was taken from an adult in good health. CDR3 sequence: CSVETGLNTEAFF. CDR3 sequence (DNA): TGCAGCGTTGAAACAGGCCTGAACACTGAAGCTTTCTTT.